Given below is one T cell receptor (beta chain) in context. Antigen unknown. CDR1 SGHTA and CDR2 FQGTGA come from the germline V gene. The CDR3 is 11 amino acids. The sample belongs to a study of cytomegalovirus exposure and HLA in healthy donors. Study outcomes and limitations: Later work found most CMV-associated TCR beta chains apparently HLA-restricted.

Researchers ran the PCR with 60 Vbeta and 13 Jbeta primers. The repertoire was sequenced with immunoSEQ multiplex PCR; TCRdb's copy has only in-frame clones and lacks some. The table for this sample gives approximately 96,000 clones. Material: PBMCs. This TCR was sampled from a girl aged 5 to 17 in good health and CMV-seropositive. The V and J genes are TRBV7-3 and TRBJ2-7; D unclear. This CDR3 is CASSPKHNNHV. The DNA for the CDR3 is TGTGCCAGCAGCCCAAAACACAACAACCACGTC.